This T cell receptor beta chain comes out of a study of Graves' ophthalmopathy and Graves' hyperthyroidism. Overall study results and limits: In blood appeared most of the expanded thyroid clonotypes whose frequency exceeded 0.001. Ophthalmopathy could be told apart from stable hyperthyroidism by a 13-signature model (around 88% sensitivity, over 65% specificity).

The V and J ends lost 5 bases and 1 base, in that order; junction bases with no gene match: 6. The CDR3 is 16 amino acids. Germline CDR1 and CDR2: SGHAT and FQNNGV. Orbital computed tomography, thyroid ultrasound, TRAb, serum thyroxine and clinical symptoms formed the basis of diagnosis. PBMCs had their origin in fresh peripheral blood (roughly 11 ml). Comments on this clonotype: Its matching antigen is unknown.

Investigators amplified TCR beta CDR3 regions from RNA transcripts. An opening RT-PCR round employed HTBI primers and preceded a second-round multiplex PCR. Using its own MiXCR run on the multiplex PCR reads, TCRdb lists one record per CDR3 protein. The sample contains fewer than 400,000 distinct CDR3 sequences, around 20% of which appear only once. The chain couples TRBV11-2 to TRBJ2-2; 8 nucleotides line up with TRBD2. This TCR derives from a woman aged 18-30 years with Graves' ophthalmopathy. The sequenced sample was peripheral blood. CDR3 sequence: CASSHTSGRNTGELFF. For the CDR3, the DNA is TGTGCCAGCAGCCACACTAGCGGAAGGAACACCGGGGAGCTGTTTTTT.